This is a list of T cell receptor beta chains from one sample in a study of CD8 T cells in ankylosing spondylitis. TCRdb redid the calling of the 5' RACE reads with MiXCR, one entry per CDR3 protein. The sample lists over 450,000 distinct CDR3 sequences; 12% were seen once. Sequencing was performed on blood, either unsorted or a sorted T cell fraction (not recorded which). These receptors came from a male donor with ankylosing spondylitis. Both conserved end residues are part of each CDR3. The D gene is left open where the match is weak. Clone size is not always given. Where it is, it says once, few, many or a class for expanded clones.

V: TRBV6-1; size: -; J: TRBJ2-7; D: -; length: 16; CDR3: CASSQMSTGEGYEQYF; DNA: TGTGCCAGCAGTCAAATGTCGACAGGGGAGGGTTACGAGCAGTACTTC
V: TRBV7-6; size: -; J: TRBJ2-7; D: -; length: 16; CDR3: CASSSDAGTRPYEQYF; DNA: TGTGCCAGCAGCAGCGATGCCGGGACTCGCCCTTACGAGCAGTACTTC
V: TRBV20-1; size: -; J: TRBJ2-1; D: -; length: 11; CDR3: CSASSNNEQFF; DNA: TGCAGTGCTAGTTCCAACAATGAGCAGTTCTTC
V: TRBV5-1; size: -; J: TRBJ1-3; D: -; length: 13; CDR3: CASNLGTGNTIYF; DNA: TGCGCCAGTAATTTGGGTACTGGAAACACCATATATTTT
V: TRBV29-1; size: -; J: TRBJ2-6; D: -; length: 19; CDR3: CSVEDLGSKAWSGANVLTF; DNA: TGCAGCGTTGAAGATCTAGGGTCCAAGGCTTGGTCTGGGGCCAACGTCCTGACTTTC
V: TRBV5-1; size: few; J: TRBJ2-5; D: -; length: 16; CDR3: CASSLGVGRAEETQYF; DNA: TGCGCCAGCAGCTTGGGAGTAGGCAGGGCGGAAGAGACCCAGTACTTC
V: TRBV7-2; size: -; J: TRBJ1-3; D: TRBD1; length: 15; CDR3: CASSSTGGGGNTIYF; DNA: TGTGCCAGCAGCTCGACAGGGGGCGGTGGAAACACCATATATTTT
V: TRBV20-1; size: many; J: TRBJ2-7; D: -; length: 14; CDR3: CSAVAGTSSYEQYF; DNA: TGCAGTGCCGTCGCCGGGACAAGCTCCTACGAGCAGTACTTC
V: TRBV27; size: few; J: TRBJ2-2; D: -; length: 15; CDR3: CASSLLGRNTGELFF; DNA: TGTGCCAGCAGTTTATTGGGACGTAACACCGGGGAGCTGTTTTTT
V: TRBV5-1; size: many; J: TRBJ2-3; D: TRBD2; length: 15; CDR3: CASSRDYASTDTQYF; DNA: TGCGCCAGCAGCCGGGACTACGCTAGCACAGATACGCAGTATTTT
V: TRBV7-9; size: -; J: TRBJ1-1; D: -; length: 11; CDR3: CASSFVFEAFF; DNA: TGTGCCAGCAGCTTTGTGTTTGAAGCTTTCTTT
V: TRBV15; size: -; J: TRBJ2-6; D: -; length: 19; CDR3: CATSRPSGLASSGANVLTF; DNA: TGTGCCACCAGCAGACCCTCCGGTCTAGCTTCCTCTGGGGCCAACGTCCTGACTTTC
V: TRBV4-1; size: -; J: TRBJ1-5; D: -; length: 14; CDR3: CASSQVLTGEPQHF; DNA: TGCGCCAGCAGCCAAGTTCTCACGGGAGAGCCCCAGCATTTT
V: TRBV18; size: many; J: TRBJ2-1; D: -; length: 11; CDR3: CASSPTGEQFF; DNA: TGTGCCAGCTCACCAACCGGTGAGCAGTTCTTC
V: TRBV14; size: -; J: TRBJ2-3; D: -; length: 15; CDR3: CASGQLGLRGDTQYF; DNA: TGTGCCAGCGGACAACTGGGACTCCGGGGGGATACGCAGTATTTT
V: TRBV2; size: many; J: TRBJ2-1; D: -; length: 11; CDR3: CAGSSYNEQFF; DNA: TGTGCCGGGAGCTCCTACAATGAGCAGTTCTTC
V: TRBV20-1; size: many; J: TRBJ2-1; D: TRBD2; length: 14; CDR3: CSARPGTMINEQFF; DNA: TGCAGTGCTAGACCCGGGACTATGATCAATGAGCAGTTCTTC
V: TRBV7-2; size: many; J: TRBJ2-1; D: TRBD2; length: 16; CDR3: CASSLDTSGAHNEQFF; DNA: TGTGCCAGCAGCTTAGATACTAGCGGAGCCCACAATGAGCAGTTCTTC
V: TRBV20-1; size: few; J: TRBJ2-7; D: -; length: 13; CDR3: CSARVGQSYEQYF; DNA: TGCAGTGCTAGAGTCGGGCAATCCTACGAGCAGTACTTC
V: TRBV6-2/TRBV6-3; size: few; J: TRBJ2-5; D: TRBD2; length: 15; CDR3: CASSFGTSGRSTQYF; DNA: TGTGCCAGCAGTTTCGGGACTAGCGGGCGAAGTACCCAGTACTTC
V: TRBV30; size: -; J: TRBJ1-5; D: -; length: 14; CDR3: CAWSIGGGNQPQHF; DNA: TGTGCCTGGAGCATCGGGGGAGGCAATCAGCCCCAGCATTTT
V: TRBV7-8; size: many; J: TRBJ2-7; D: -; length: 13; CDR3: CASSLTNANEQYF; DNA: TGTGCCAGCAGCTTAACAAACGCAAACGAGCAGTACTTC
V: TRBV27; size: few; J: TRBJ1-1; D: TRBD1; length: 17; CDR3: CASSLFARQGGGTEAFF; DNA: TGTGCCAGCAGTTTATTCGCCCGACAGGGGGGGGGCACTGAAGCTTTCTTT
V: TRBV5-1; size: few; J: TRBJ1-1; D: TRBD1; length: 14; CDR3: CASNQGALNTEAFF; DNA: TGCGCCAGCAACCAGGGGGCCCTGAACACTGAAGCTTTCTTT
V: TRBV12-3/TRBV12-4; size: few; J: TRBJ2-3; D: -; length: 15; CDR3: CASSLFGTSTDTQYF; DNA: TGTGCCAGCAGTTTGTTTGGGACTAGCACAGATACGCAGTATTTT
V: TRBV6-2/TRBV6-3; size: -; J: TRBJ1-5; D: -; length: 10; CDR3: CAAGEWPQHF; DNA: TGTGCCGCAGGCGAGTGGCCCCAGCATTTT